This TCR beta chain originates from a study of metastatic and nonmetastatic thyroid tumors. In germline, CDR1 is SGHTA, CDR2 FQGNSA. CDR3 length: 13 amino acids. Trimming stripped 6 bases from V and 8 bases from J, with 16 bases between. TCRdb recomputed clones from the PCR reads via MiXCR. The sample contains about 30,000 clones, just under 25% of which appear only once. Every patient was untreated before thyroid surgery. This sequence originates from a female donor with papillary thyroid cancer or a benign thyroid nodule (not recorded which). Some clones in this sample may be carry-over from other donors' samples. The specimen sequenced was blood. The chain employs TRBV7-2 and TRBJ1-1, with D perhaps TRBD1 (6 bases). CDR3 DNA: TGTGCCAGCAGGACTACAGGGCTAGGGGAAGCTTTCTTT. Amino acid sequence: CASRTTGLGEAFF.